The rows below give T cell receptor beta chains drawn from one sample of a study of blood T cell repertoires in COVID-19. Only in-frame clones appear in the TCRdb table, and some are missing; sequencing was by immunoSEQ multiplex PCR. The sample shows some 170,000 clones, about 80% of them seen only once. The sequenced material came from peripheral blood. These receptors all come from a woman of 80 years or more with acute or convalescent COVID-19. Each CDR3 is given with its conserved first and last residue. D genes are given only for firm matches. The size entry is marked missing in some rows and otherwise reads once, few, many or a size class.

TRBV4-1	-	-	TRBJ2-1	TGCGCCAGCAGCCTCACAGGATTCGGCTACAATGAGCAGTTCTTC	CASSLTGFGYNEQFF
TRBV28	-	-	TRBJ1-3	TGTGCCAGCAGTTTCGCAGGGCTTGGAAACACCATATATTTT	CASSFAGLGNTIYF
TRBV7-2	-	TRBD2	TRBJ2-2	TGTGCCAGCAGCTTAGCGCCTAGCGGGAGCTCGGCCGGGGAGCTGTTTTTT	CASSLAPSGSSAGELFF
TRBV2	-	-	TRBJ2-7	TGTGCCAGCAGTGAGGCACAGAACTCCTACGAGCAGTACTTC	CASSEAQNSYEQYF
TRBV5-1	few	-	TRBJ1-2	TGCGCCAGCAGCTCATTCGGGTTGAACTATGGCTACACCTTC	CASSSFGLNYGYTF
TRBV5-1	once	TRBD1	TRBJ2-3	TGCGCCAGCAGCCCACCTAGGGGACAGGGGTCGGCAGATACGCAGTATTTT	CASSPPRGQGSADTQYF
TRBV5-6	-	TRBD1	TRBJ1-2	TGTGCCAGCAGCCGGGACAGGGGTGACTATGGCTACACCTTC	CASSRDRGDYGYTF
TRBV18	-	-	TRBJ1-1	TGTGCCAGCTCCCTCGACAGAAACACTGAAGCTTTCTTT	CASSLDRNTEAFF
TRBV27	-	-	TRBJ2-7	TGTGCCAGCAGTTTATCTGGCAGGGGTTGGGACGAGCAGTACTTC	CASSLSGRGWDEQYF
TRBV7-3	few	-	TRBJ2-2	TGTGCCAGCTCGTTTGCGGCACAGGGTGGCACCGGGGAGCTGTTTTTT	CASSFAAQGGTGELFF
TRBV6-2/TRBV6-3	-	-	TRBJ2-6	TGTGCCAGCAGTTACCTTTTCGGGGGTGCTGGGGCCAACGTCCTGACTTTC	CASSYLFGGAGANVLTF
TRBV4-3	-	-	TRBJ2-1	TGCGCCAGCAGCCAACAGGCAGGGAATTACTACAATGAGCAGTTCTTC	CASSQQAGNYYNEQFF
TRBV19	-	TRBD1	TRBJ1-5	TGTGCCAGTAGTAATCCATACAGGGGTCACGGCAATCAGCCCCAGCATTTT	CASSNPYRGHGNQPQHF
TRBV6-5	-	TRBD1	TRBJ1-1	TGTGCCAGCAGTTCCCGGGACAGTAACACTGAAGCTTTCTTT	CASSSRDSNTEAFF
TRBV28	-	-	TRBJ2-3	TGTGCCAGCAGTTTTAGCCCCGAGACTGCCCTTTATCCGCAGTATTTT	CASSFSPETALYPQYF
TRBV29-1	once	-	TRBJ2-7	TGCAGCGTTGTGTTGGGGGGCTCCTACGAGCAGTACTTC	CSVVLGGSYEQYF
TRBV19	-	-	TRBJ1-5	TGTGCCAGTAGTATAGTAGGGGTGTTGGGCAATCAGCCCCAGCATTTT	CASSIVGVLGNQPQHF
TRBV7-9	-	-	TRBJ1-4	TGTGCCAGCAGCTTGGACCTAGCTGGGGAAAAACTGTTTTTT	CASSLDLAGEKLFF
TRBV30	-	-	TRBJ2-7	TGTGCCTGGAGTGGACAGGACTACGAGCAGTACTTC	CAWSGQDYEQYF
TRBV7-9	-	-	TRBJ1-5	TGTGCCAGCAGCCCGGATCCGGGAAATCAGCCCCAGCATTTT	CASSPDPGNQPQHF
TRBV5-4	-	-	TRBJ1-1	TGTGCCAGCAGCTCTCCCCAAGTGGGCAGCAACACTGAAGCTTTCTTT	CASSSPQVGSNTEAFF
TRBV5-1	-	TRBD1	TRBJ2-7	TGCGCCAGCAGCTTGGAGGGGACAGGGTCAGGATACGAGCAGTACTTC	CASSLEGTGSGYEQYF
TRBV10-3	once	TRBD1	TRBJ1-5	TGTGCCACGGGACAGGATGGCAATCAGCCCCAGCATTTT	CATGQDGNQPQHF
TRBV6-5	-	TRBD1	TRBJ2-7	TGTGCCAGCAGTTTGGGACAGGGGTCCTTTTACGAGCAGTACTTC	CASSLGQGSFYEQYF
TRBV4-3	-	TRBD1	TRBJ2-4	TGCGCCAGCAGCCGCCAGGGACAGGGGGCTCAGTACTTC	CASSRQGQGAQYF
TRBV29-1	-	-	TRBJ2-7	TGCAGCGCGGGCCCTCAAGCGGGCTACGAGCAGTACTTC	CSAGPQAGYEQYF
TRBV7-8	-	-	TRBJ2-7	TGTGCCAGCAGCCAGGACAGTAGCTCCTACGAGCAGTACTTC	CASSQDSSSYEQYF
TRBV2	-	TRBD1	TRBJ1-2	TGTGCCAGCATGTCTGGACAGGGAGGTAGCTATGGCTACACCTTC	CASMSGQGGSYGYTF
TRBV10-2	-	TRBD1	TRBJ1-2	TGCGCCAGCAGCCCCACCGGGACAGGGAACTATGGCTACACCTTC	CASSPTGTGNYGYTF
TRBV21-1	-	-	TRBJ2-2	TGTGCCAGGCTACACAGGGGGCAAGCCGGGGAGCTGTTTTTT	CARLHRGQAGELFF
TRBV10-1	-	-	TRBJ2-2	TGCGCCAGCAGTGAGGACTACGCCGGGGAGCTGTTTTTT	CASSEDYAGELFF
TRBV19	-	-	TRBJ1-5	TGTGCCAGTAAGAGCGGGAATCAGCCCCAGCATTTT	CASKSGNQPQHF
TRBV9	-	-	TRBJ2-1	TGTGCCAGCAGCGCGGGGAGGGGGAGCTCCTACAATGAGCAGTTCTTC	CASSAGRGSSYNEQFF
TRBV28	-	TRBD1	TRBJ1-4	TGTGCCAGCAGCCCGGGACAGGGGTATGCTAATGAAAAACTGTTTTTT	CASSPGQGYANEKLFF
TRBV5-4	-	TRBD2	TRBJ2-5	TGTGCCAGCAGCTTGCCAATTTCTAGCGGGGTGGAGACCCAGTACTTC	CASSLPISSGVETQYF
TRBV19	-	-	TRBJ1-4	TGTGCCAGTAGAATTCGGGGGACGGGCGGTGAAAAACTGTTTTTT	CASRIRGTGGEKLFF
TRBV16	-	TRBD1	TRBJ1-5	TGTGCCAGCAGCCAATCGGGCAGGGGGTACCAGCCCCAGCATTTT	CASSQSGRGYQPQHF
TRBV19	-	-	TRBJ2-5	TGTGCCAGTAGTATTTTAGCGGTCAGAACGGAGACCCAGTACTTC	CASSILAVRTETQYF
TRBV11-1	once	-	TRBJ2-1	TGTGCCAGCAGCGTACTACATCTCTCCTACAATGAGCAGTTCTTC	CASSVLHLSYNEQFF
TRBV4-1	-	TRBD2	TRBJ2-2	TGCGCCAGCAGCCAGGGAATAGCGGGGGTCAACACCGGGGAGCTGTTTTTT	CASSQGIAGVNTGELFF
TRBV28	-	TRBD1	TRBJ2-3	TGTGCCAGCACCTCGGGGACAGGTTTTACAGATACGCAGTATTTT	CASTSGTGFTDTQYF
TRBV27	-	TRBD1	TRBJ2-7	TGTGCCAGCAGTTTAAAGGGGGCGGCCTACGAGCAGTACTTC	CASSLKGAAYEQYF
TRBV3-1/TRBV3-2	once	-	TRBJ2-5	TGTGCCAGCAGCCAGGGTAGCCTAAACCAAGAGACCCAGTACTTC	CASSQGSLNQETQYF
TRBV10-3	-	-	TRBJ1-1	TGTGCCATCAGTGACTCTTGGGTGGGGGGTTCCCCTGAAGCTTTCTTT	CAISDSWVGGSPEAFF
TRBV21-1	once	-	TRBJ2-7	TGTGCCAGCGAGAGACAGGGACCTACCTACGAGCAGTACTTC	CASERQGPTYEQYF
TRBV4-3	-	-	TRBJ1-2	TGCGCCAGCAGCTCCGACAGAACTGGCTACACCTTC	CASSSDRTGYTF
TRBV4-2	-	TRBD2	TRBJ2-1	TGTGCCAGCAGCCAAGAAGGCGGGACTAGCGGGGGGAGCTCCTACAATGAGCAGTTCTTC	CASSQEGGTSGGSSYNEQFF